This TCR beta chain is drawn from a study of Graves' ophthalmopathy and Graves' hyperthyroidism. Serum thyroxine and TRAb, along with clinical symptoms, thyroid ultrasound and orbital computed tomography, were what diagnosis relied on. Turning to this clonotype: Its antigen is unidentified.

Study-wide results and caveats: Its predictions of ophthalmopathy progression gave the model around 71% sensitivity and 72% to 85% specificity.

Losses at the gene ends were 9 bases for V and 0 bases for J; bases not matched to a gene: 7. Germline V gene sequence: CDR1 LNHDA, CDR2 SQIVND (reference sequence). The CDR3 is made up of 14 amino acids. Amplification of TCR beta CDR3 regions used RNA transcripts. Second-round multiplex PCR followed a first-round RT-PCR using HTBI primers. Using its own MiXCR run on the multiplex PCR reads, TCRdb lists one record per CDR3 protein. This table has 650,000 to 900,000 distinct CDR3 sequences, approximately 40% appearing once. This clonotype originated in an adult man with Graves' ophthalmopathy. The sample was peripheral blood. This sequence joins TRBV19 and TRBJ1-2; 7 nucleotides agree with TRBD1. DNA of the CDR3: TGTGCCAGCAGCCAGGGGGTAGCTAACTATGGCTACACCTTC. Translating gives CASSQGVANYGYTF.